A single sample gave rise to the 7 T cell receptor beta chains below, sequenced in a study of cytomegalovirus exposure and HLA in healthy donors. Use of 60 Vbeta and 13 Jbeta primers characterized the PCR. Some clones are missing from TCRdb's copy, which holds only in-frame ones; the method was immunoSEQ multiplex PCR. The sample lists around 100,000 clones; roughly 71% were seen once. The sequenced sample was PBMCs. The source of these receptors is a man in his forties in good health and CMV-seropositive.

The chain carries TRBV7-2 and TRBJ1-1; D not resolved. From germline, CDR1 is SGHTA and CDR2 FQGNSA. Trimming pared 4 bases from V and 5 bases from J, leaving 8 bases between. CDR3 size: 12 residues. DNA of the CDR3: TGTGCCAGCAGCTCCATCGGTACTGAAGCTTTCTTT. Its protein is CASSSIGTEAFF. The entire variable domain, with the rest obtained from reference TRBV7-2 and TRBJ1-1, is as follows: GAGVSQSPSNKVTEKGKDVELRCDPISGHTALYWYRQSLGQGLEFLIYFQGNSAPDKSGLPSDRFSAERTGGSVSTLTIQRTQQEDSAVYLCASSSIGTEAFFGQGTRLTVV.

The chain is built from TRBV29-1 and TRBJ2-7, with D perhaps TRBD1 (5 bases). The CDR3 consists of 17 residues. With 3 bases removed from V and 3 bases from J, the gap between germline ends came to 24 bases. Germline CDR1 SQVTM, CDR2 ANQGSEA. DNA of the CDR3: TGCAGCGTTGATAATGGGGATCGACAGAGTCGCCTCTACGAGCAGTACGTC. Translation: CSVDNGDRQSRLYEQYV.

The gene calls are TRBV6-5 and TRBJ2-1, with 7 bases aligning to TRBD2. Germline assignment: CDR1 MNHEY and CDR2 SVGAGI. Trimming removed 4 bases from V and 9 bases from J; junction bases left unmatched: 15. This CDR3 region has 16 residues. This CDR3 reads CASSFSNSGLSSEQFF. The CDR3 DNA sequence: TGTGCCAGCAGTTTCTCCAACTCGGGACTATCAAGTGAGCAGTTCTTC.

Only one count was recorded for this clone. The genes are TRBV2 and TRBJ1-3; perhaps TRBD1 as D (6 bases). From germline, CDR1 is SNHLY and CDR2 FYNNEI. The CDR3 consists of 15 residues. With 5 bases removed from V and 3 bases from J, the gap between germline ends came to 14 bases. CDR3 in amino acids: CASSRQVSYGNTIYF. The CDR3 DNA is TGTGCCAGCAGTCGACAGGTTTCGTATGGAAACACCATATATTTT.

The gene calls are TRBV6-5 and TRBJ2-3; 11 nucleotides line up with TRBD2. From germline, CDR1 is MNHEY and CDR2 SVGAGI. After removal of 4 bases from V and 0 bases from J, the junction contained 3 bases not matched to a gene. The CDR3 contains 16 residues. CDR3 DNA sequence: TGTGCCAGCAGTTCCAGGACTAGCGGGAGCACAGATACGCAGTATTTT. It codes for CASSSRTSGSTDTQYF.

The CDR3 sequence is CATSPGGPLNTEAFF. CDR3 DNA sequence: TGTGCCACCTCGCCAGGGGGCCCTCTGAACACTGAAGCTTTCTTT. This chain links TRBV19 with TRBJ1-1; TRBD1 aligns across 8 bases. Losses at the gene ends were 10 bases for V and 0 bases for J; bases not matched to a gene: 10. The germline V gene encodes CDR1 LNHDA and CDR2 SQIVND (reference sequence). There are 15 residues in the CDR3. Using reference TRBV19 and TRBJ1-1 for the parts outside the CDR3, the full variable domain is DGGITQSPKYLFRKEGQNVTLSCEQNLNHDAMYWYRQDPGQGLRLIYYSQIVNDFQKGDIAEGYSVSREKKESFPLTVTSAQKNPTAFYLCATSPGGPLNTEAFFGQGTRLTVV.

This chain connects TRBV19 to TRBJ2-3; 13 bases map to TRBD2. This CDR3 comprises 17 residues. The V gene end was trimmed by 0 bases and the J gene end by 2 bases; junction bases not matched to a gene: 2. Germline lookup yields CDR1 LNHDA and CDR2 SQIVND (reference sequence). The CDR3 spells CASSIDGLAGDTDTQYF. For the CDR3, the DNA is TGTGCCAGTAGTATAGATGGACTAGCGGGAGACACAGATACGCAGTATTTT.